The rows below give T cell receptor beta chains drawn from one sample of a study of T-cell memory formation after mild COVID-19. TCRdb reprocessed the 5' RACE reads via MiXCR and lists one record per CDR3 protein. The sample yields fewer than 700,000 distinct CDR3 sequences, less than 25% seen once. Sequencing input: PBMCs or a T cell subset sorted from them (not recorded which). The receptor set was obtained from an adult woman who had mild COVID-19 (a few samples of this study predate the infection). Cell type and time point are not known. Both conserved end residues are part of each CDR3. A D gene is named only where the DNA matches it firmly. Some rows have no size entry. The others give once, few or many, or a class for an expanded clone.

TRBJ1-2,.,.,TRBV15,CATSGRRSNYGYTF,TGTGCCACCAGCGGTAGACGGAGTAACTATGGCTACACCTTC
TRBJ2-2,.,.,TRBV7-8,CASSPRWGGANTGELFF,TGTGCCAGCAGCCCGAGATGGGGGGGCGCGAACACCGGGGAGCTGTTTTTT
TRBJ2-1,many,TRBD1,TRBV24-1,CATSRWTGLYNEQFF,TGTGCCACCAGCCGATGGACAGGGTTATACAATGAGCAGTTCTTC
TRBJ2-6,once,.,TRBV6-5,CASSYLPSSGANVLTF,TGTGCCAGCAGTTACCTTCCAAGCTCTGGGGCCAACGTCCTGACTTTC
TRBJ2-7,.,.,TRBV6-5,CASSRIRAESYEQYF,TGTGCCAGCAGTCGGATTCGAGCGGAGAGCTACGAGCAGTACTTC
TRBJ2-5,few,.,TRBV24-1,CATSGKGTSNQETQYF,TGTGCCACCAGTGGAAAGGGGACATCTAACCAAGAGACCCAGTACTTC
TRBJ1-4,.,.,TRBV7-8,CASSLVWDSNLDTLNEKLFF,TGTGCCAGCAGCTTAGTCTGGGACTCGAACTTAGACACCCTTAATGAAAAACTGTTTTTT
TRBJ2-5,few,.,TRBV7-2,CASSHAGKTQYF,TGTGCCAGCAGCCATGCGGGGAAGACCCAGTACTTC
TRBJ2-3,.,.,TRBV20-1,CSASRGVRADTQYF,TGCAGTGCTAGTCGCGGAGTCAGGGCAGATACGCAGTATTTT
TRBJ1-2,.,TRBD1,TRBV7-6,CASSLASGTGDGYTF,TGTGCCAGCAGCTTAGCTTCCGGGACAGGGGATGGCTACACCTTC
TRBJ1-2,.,.,TRBV12-3/TRBV12-4,CASRGRSEGGYTF,TGTGCCAGCCGAGGTCGTTCAGAAGGAGGCTACACCTTC
TRBJ2-7,many,TRBD2,TRBV12-3/TRBV12-4,CASSGLAGPYEQYF,TGTGCCAGCTCGGGACTAGCGGGACCCTACGAGCAGTACTTC
TRBJ1-2,many,.,TRBV4-2,CASSQPDGNVNYGYTF,TGTGCCAGCAGCCAGCCGGATGGGAATGTTAACTATGGCTACACCTTC
TRBJ2-7,.,.,TRBV6-2/TRBV6-3,CASSAQGIEQYF,TGTGCCAGCAGTGCACAGGGTATCGAGCAGTACTTC
TRBJ1-2,.,.,TRBV19,CASKARDGYTF,TGTGCCAGTAAGGCCAGGGATGGCTACACCTTC
TRBJ1-1,.,TRBD1,TRBV6-1,CASNPGQHKMNTEAFF,TGTGCCAGCAATCCGGGACAGCACAAAATGAACACTGAAGCTTTCTTT
TRBJ1-1,few,.,TRBV6-4,CASSDGEGGTEAFF,TGTGCCAGCAGTGACGGCGAGGGGGGAACTGAAGCTTTCTTT
TRBJ2-5,few,.,TRBV28,CASSTGGVRETQYF,TGTGCCAGCAGCACCGGCGGGGTTCGAGAGACCCAGTACTTC
TRBJ2-7,.,TRBD1,TRBV18,CASSPSTGLEQYF,TGTGCCAGCTCACCCTCGACAGGGCTCGAGCAGTACTTC
TRBJ2-2,.,TRBD1,TRBV15,CATSRDIHRRTGTGGELFF,TGTGCCACCAGCAGAGATATCCACCGGAGGACAGGGACGGGCGGGGAGCTGTTTTTT
TRBJ1-3,.,.,TRBV7-9,CAIVLPGNTIYF,TGTGCCATTGTTCTGCCTGGAAACACCATATATTTT
TRBJ1-2,few,.,TRBV7-3,CASSLKPAGAGYGYTF,TGTGCCAGCAGCTTAAAGCCAGCAGGGGCGGGCTATGGCTACACCTTC
TRBJ2-3,.,TRBD1,TRBV4-1,CASSRGQGFTDTQYF,TGCGCCAGCAGCCGGGGACAGGGATTCACAGATACGCAGTATTTT
TRBJ2-3,few,TRBD1,TRBV7-2,CASSLDRGKVVTDTQYF,TGTGCCAGCAGCTTAGACAGGGGCAAGGTGGTCACAGATACGCAGTATTTT
TRBJ2-1,.,TRBD2,TRBV4-1,CASSQVGLAGVDEQFF,TGCGCCAGCAGCCAAGTTGGACTAGCGGGAGTCGATGAGCAGTTCTTC
TRBJ2-7,.,TRBD2,TRBV9,CASSVSPLAGGYEQYF,TGTGCCAGCAGCGTATCCCCACTAGCGGGTGGCTACGAGCAGTACTTC
TRBJ2-2,.,TRBD2,TRBV6-5,CASRPRLAGANTGELFF,TGTGCCAGCAGGCCCAGACTAGCGGGGGCGAACACCGGGGAGCTGTTTTTT
TRBJ1-3,once,TRBD1,TRBV6-5,CASSYSFARGSGNTIYF,TGTGCCAGCAGTTACTCTTTTGCCAGGGGGTCTGGAAACACCATATATTTT
TRBJ2-1,many,.,TRBV5-1,CASSIGWDSGNEQFF,TGCGCCAGCAGCATCGGATGGGACTCCGGCAATGAGCAGTTCTTC
TRBJ2-5,.,.,TRBV6-2/TRBV6-3,CASSWPTEQETQYF,TGTGCCAGCAGTTGGCCGACAGAACAAGAGACCCAGTACTTC
TRBJ1-6,few,.,TRBV30,CAWAPFGNSPLHF,TGTGCCTGGGCGCCCTTCGGAAATTCACCCCTCCACTTT
TRBJ2-5,few,TRBD1,TRBV4-1,CASKGAEETQYF,TGCGCCAGCAAGGGGGCGGAAGAGACCCAGTACTTC
TRBJ1-5,few,.,TRBV24-1,CATSTQGNQPQHF,TGTGCCACCAGTACCCAGGGGAATCAGCCCCAGCATTTT
TRBJ1-3,.,.,TRBV27,CASRVGPRGHSGNTIYF,TGTGCCAGCCGGGTGGGACCCCGGGGTCACTCTGGAAACACCATATATTTT
TRBJ2-2,few,.,TRBV7-2,CASRVGTGVPGELFF,TGTGCCAGCAGAGTCGGCACGGGAGTCCCCGGGGAGCTGTTTTTT
TRBJ1-5,.,.,TRBV12-3/TRBV12-4,CASRRKGVNQPQHF,TGTGCCAGCAGACGCAAGGGGGTTAATCAGCCCCAGCATTTT
TRBJ2-3,few,TRBD1,TRBV5-1,CASSLAGSQGAQDTQYF,TGCGCCAGCAGCTTGGCTGGATCACAGGGGGCGCAAGATACGCAGTATTTT
TRBJ2-2,.,TRBD1,TRBV12-3/TRBV12-4,CASRSRDRNTGELFF,TGTGCCAGCAGGTCTCGGGACAGAAACACCGGGGAGCTGTTTTTT
TRBJ1-1,few,.,TRBV7-6,CASSLAASDKNTEAFF,TGTGCCAGCAGCTTAGCTGCAAGCGACAAGAACACTGAAGCTTTCTTT
TRBJ2-1,.,.,TRBV2,CASSVMGITYNEQFF,TGTGCCAGCAGTGTGATGGGGATCACCTACAATGAGCAGTTCTTC
TRBJ2-3,.,TRBD2,TRBV29-1,CSVNGGATDTQYF,TGCAGCGTGAACGGGGGGGCCACAGATACGCAGTATTTT
TRBJ1-1,.,.,TRBV25-1,CASSEYLGTEAFF,TGTGCCAGCAGTGAATATTTGGGCACTGAAGCTTTCTTT
TRBJ2-3,few,.,TRBV12-3/TRBV12-4,CASSFQPLDTQYF,TGTGCCAGCAGTTTCCAGCCCCTAGATACGCAGTATTTT
TRBJ2-3,few,.,TRBV15,CATSRARAGQDTQYF,TGTGCCACCAGCAGAGCTCGGGCGGGCCAGGATACGCAGTATTTT
TRBJ2-1,few,.,TRBV30,CAWEDTSYNEQFF,TGTGCCTGGGAGGACACCTCCTACAATGAGCAGTTCTTC
TRBJ2-5,.,TRBD1,TRBV7-9,CASSRDRVKIETQYF,TGTGCCAGCAGCCGGGACAGGGTTAAAATTGAGACCCAGTACTTC
TRBJ2-3,.,.,TRBV7-9,CASSFGDPVADTQYF,TGTGCCAGCAGCTTCGGAGACCCAGTGGCAGATACGCAGTATTTT
TRBJ2-5,few,TRBD2,TRBV7-6,CASSLVPAGSQETQYF,TGTGCCAGCAGCTTAGTCCCAGCGGGAAGCCAAGAGACCCAGTACTTC
TRBJ2-7,many,.,TRBV29-1,CSVGRGWGYEQYF,TGCAGCGTTGGACGGGGATGGGGCTACGAGCAGTACTTC
TRBJ2-7,few,TRBD2,TRBV19,CASSIVTSGSLYEQYF,TGTGCCAGTAGTATAGTAACTAGCGGGAGCCTCTACGAGCAGTACTTC
TRBJ2-5,once,.,TRBV2,CASSEGQYQETQYF,TGTGCCAGCAGTGAAGGGCAGTACCAAGAGACCCAGTACTTC
TRBJ2-5,.,.,TRBV15,CATSLNLPGMTQYF,TGTGCCACCAGCCTTAACTTACCGGGGATGACCCAGTACTTC
TRBJ2-3,.,.,TRBV7-9,CASSGVPRDTQYF,TGTGCCAGCAGCGGGGTCCCGAGGGATACGCAGTATTTT
TRBJ2-1,.,TRBD2,TRBV3-1,CASSPQGPQRGYYNEQFF,TGTGCCAGCAGCCCTCAGGGCCCCCAGCGGGGGTACTACAATGAGCAGTTCTTC
TRBJ2-1,.,.,TRBV18,CATWAREGRGEQFF,TGTGCCACCTGGGCGAGAGAGGGTAGGGGTGAGCAGTTCTTC
TRBJ2-3,.,TRBD1,TRBV7-2,CASSSDRDRLWDTQYF,TGTGCCAGCAGCTCCGATCGGGACAGATTATGGGATACGCAGTATTTT
TRBJ2-2,.,TRBD1,TRBV5-5,CASTLPVGQGFTGELFF,TGTGCCAGCACCCTCCCCGTCGGACAGGGGTTCACCGGGGAGCTGTTTTTT
TRBJ2-1,.,TRBD1,TRBV12-3/TRBV12-4,CASSSVWDRGYNEQFF,TGTGCCAGCAGTTCGGTTTGGGACAGGGGATACAATGAGCAGTTCTTC
TRBJ2-3,.,.,TRBV5-1,CASSRELSTDTQYF,TGCGCCAGCAGTAGGGAGCTCAGCACAGATACGCAGTATTTT